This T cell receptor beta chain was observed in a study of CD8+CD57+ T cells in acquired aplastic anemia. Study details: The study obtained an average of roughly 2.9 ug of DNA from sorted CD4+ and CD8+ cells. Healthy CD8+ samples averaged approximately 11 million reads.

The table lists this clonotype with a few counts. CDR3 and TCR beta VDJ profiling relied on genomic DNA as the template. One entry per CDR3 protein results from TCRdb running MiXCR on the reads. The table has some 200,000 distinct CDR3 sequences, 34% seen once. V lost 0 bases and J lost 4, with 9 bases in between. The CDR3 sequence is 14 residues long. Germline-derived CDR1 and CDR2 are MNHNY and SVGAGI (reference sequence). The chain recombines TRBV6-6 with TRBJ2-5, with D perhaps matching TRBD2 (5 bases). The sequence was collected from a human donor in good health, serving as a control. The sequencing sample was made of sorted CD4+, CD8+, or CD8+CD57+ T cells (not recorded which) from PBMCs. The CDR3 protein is CASSYSLAAETQYF. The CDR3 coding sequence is TGTGCCAGCAGTTACTCTCTAGCAGCAGAGACCCAGTACTTC.